This note documents a single T cell receptor beta chain sequence. These data come from a study of blood T cell repertoires in COVID-19. At the level of the study: Material from acute and convalescent COVID-19 was sourced from the United States, Italy and Spain.

TCRdb's copy holds only in-frame clones and misses some; the assay was immunoSEQ multiplex PCR. The sample has about 430,000 clones, nearly 90% seen once. Cohort placement rested on clinical history that participants reported themselves. A COVID-19 case had been met by exposed participants during the 2 weeks before study entry. There are 11 residues in the CDR3. The germline CDR1 and CDR2 sequences are SGHAT and FQNNGV. V was clipped by 3 bases and J by 6 bases, with 6 bases between them. The gene calls are TRBV11-2 and TRBJ2-7; D unclear. The sequencing sample was made of PBMCs or T cells enriched from blood (not recorded which). The sequence was obtained from a woman aged 18-35 years who had been exposed to COVID-19. CDR3 in amino acids: CASSFSGEQYF. The DNA for the CDR3 is TGTGCCAGCAGCTTTAGTGGCGAGCAGTACTTC.